Listed below are T cell receptor beta chains from one sample, sequenced in a study of patients and donors after allogeneic stem cell transplantation. TCRdb re-analysed the RT-PCR reads in MiXCR, keeping a single row per CDR3 protein. This sample has 90,000 to 120,000 distinct CDR3 sequences, with approximately 35% found just once. The sample consisted of blood, either unsorted or a sorted T cell fraction (not recorded which). These receptors originate from a human donor who was either an allogeneic HSCT recipient or a stem cell or donor lymphocyte infusion donor (not recorded which). It is not recorded whose cells these are; they may come from a transplant donor. Each CDR3 is given with its conserved first and last residue. The D gene is left open where the match is weak. Size is stated for part of the rows, as once, few or many counts, or as a class when the clone is expanded.

TRBV20-1	TRBJ2-3	NA	TRBD1	CSAILAGGPTDTQYF	TGCAGTGCTATTCTCGCAGGGGGACCCACAGATACGCAGTATTTT
TRBV10-3	TRBJ1-5	few	NA	CALFRQPQHF	TGTGCTCTTTTTCGTCAGCCCCAGCATTTT
TRBV5-6	TRBJ1-6	NA	NA	CASSLGCPRGNSPLHF	TGTGCCAGCAGCCTGGGATGCCCGCGGGGAAATTCACCCCTCCACTTT
TRBV20-1	TRBJ1-5	few	NA	CSATGGTTYSNQPQHF	TGCAGTGCTACAGGCGGGACAACATATAGCAATCAGCCCCAGCATTTT
TRBV28	TRBJ2-1	NA	TRBD2	CASSLETSGYNEQFF	TGTGCCAGCAGTTTGGAAACTAGCGGCTACAATGAGCAGTTCTTC
TRBV10-2	TRBJ2-5	NA	NA	CASSESWRQETQYF	TGCGCCAGCAGTGAGTCGTGGCGGCAAGAGACCCAGTACTTC
TRBV6-5	TRBJ2-1	NA	NA	CASSYSGHEQFF	TGTGCCAGCAGTTACTCGGGGCATGAGCAGTTCTTC
TRBV6-2/TRBV6-3	TRBJ1-1	few	NA	CASSPGVWRTEAFF	TGTGCCAGCAGTCCGGGGGTTTGGAGGACTGAAGCTTTCTTT
TRBV29-1	TRBJ2-5	NA	NA	CSVDRVQETQYF	TGCAGCGTTGACAGGGTCCAAGAGACCCAGTACTTC
TRBV7-2	TRBJ2-3	few	NA	CASSLEGLDTQYF	TGTGCCAGCAGCTTAGAGGGGTTGGATACGCAGTATTTT
TRBV7-9	TRBJ1-4	few	NA	CASSPRVGAGKVQLFF	TGTGCCAGCAGCCCCCGCGTAGGGGCAGGGAAGGTTCAACTGTTTTTT
TRBV20-1	TRBJ2-1	NA	NA	CSARGGRGDNEQFF	TGCAGTGCTAGAGGAGGACGGGGCGACAATGAGCAGTTCTTC
TRBV7-8	TRBJ1-6	few	NA	CASSAQQASYNSPLHF	TGTGCCAGCAGCGCACAACAAGCCTCCTATAATTCACCCCTCCACTTT
TRBV20-1	TRBJ2-1	NA	TRBD2	CSAGRLAGRGSSYNEQFF	TGCAGTGCTGGCAGACTAGCGGGAAGGGGGAGCTCCTACAATGAGCAGTTCTTC
TRBV24-1	TRBJ2-2	NA	TRBD1	CATSDSGDRGLSLFF	TGTGCCACCAGTGATTCAGGGGACAGGGGGCTTTCGCTGTTTTTT
TRBV4-3	TRBJ2-1	NA	NA	CASSQDDPYNEQFF	TGCGCCAGCAGCCAAGATGACCCCTACAATGAGCAGTTCTTC
TRBV20-1	TRBJ2-1	once	NA	CSASRYIEQFF	TGCAGTGCTTCTCGATACATTGAGCAGTTCTTC
TRBV7-9	TRBJ2-1	NA	NA	CASIWGTGYLNEQFF	TGTGCCAGCATCTGGGGAACAGGCTATCTCAATGAGCAGTTCTTC
TRBV6-5	TRBJ2-3	many	TRBD2	CASRRGLAGGDTQYF	TGTGCCAGCAGAAGAGGACTAGCGGGAGGTGATACGCAGTATTTT
TRBV12-3/TRBV12-4	TRBJ1-3	many	NA	CASSTGRAGNTIYF	TGTGCCAGCAGCACGGGACGGGCTGGAAACACCATATATTTT
TRBV29-1	TRBJ2-2	NA	TRBD2	CSVEVSGSNTGELFF	TGCAGCGTTGAAGTCAGCGGGAGTAACACCGGGGAGCTGTTTTTT
TRBV29-1	TRBJ2-1	few	NA	CSVYRSYNEQFF	TGCAGCGTTTATCGTTCCTACAATGAGCAGTTCTTC
TRBV7-2	TRBJ1-2	many	NA	CASSWGYGYTF	TGTGCCAGCAGCTGGGGCTATGGCTACACCTTC
TRBV12-5	TRBJ1-2	few	NA	CASGLRAQNYGYTF	TGTGCTAGTGGTTTGCGGGCCCAGAACTATGGCTACACCTTC
TRBV6-5	TRBJ2-2	NA	TRBD1	CASSYLGTVNTGELFF	TGTGCCAGCAGTTACCTGGGGACAGTCAACACCGGGGAGCTGTTTTTT
TRBV29-1	TRBJ2-7	once	TRBD2	CSVDGLAGVPYEQYF	TGCAGCGTTGACGGGCTAGCGGGAGTCCCATACGAGCAGTACTTC
TRBV24-1	TRBJ2-1	many	NA	CATSDENYLNEQFF	TGTGCCACCAGTGATGAGAACTACCTCAATGAGCAGTTCTTC
TRBV4-3	TRBJ1-1	NA	NA	CASSQDLIRNTEAFF	TGCGCCAGCAGCCAAGATTTGATCAGGAACACTGAAGCTTTCTTT
TRBV30	TRBJ2-1	many	NA	CAWSPPLLGGFSYNEQFF	TGTGCCTGGAGTCCCCCCCTCTTAGGGGGTTTCTCCTACAATGAGCAGTTCTTC
TRBV6-2/TRBV6-3	TRBJ2-7	NA	NA	CASRRRAGDPYEQYF	TGTGCCAGCAGGCGAAGGGCAGGGGATCCCTACGAGCAGTACTTC
TRBV7-3	TRBJ2-3	NA	NA	CASSLEGTDTQYF	TGTGCCAGCAGCTTAGAAGGGACAGATACGCAGTATTTT
TRBV6-5	TRBJ1-5	NA	NA	CASSPTMFLNQPQHF	TGTGCCAGCAGCCCAACCATGTTCCTCAATCAGCCCCAGCATTTT
TRBV6-2/TRBV6-3	TRBJ2-3	NA	NA	CASKRVADTDTQYF	TGTGCCAGCAAGCGGGTCGCAGACACAGATACGCAGTATTTT
TRBV7-9	TRBJ1-1	NA	NA	CASSFLVGRAFF	TGTGCCAGCAGCTTCTTGGTGGGGAGAGCTTTCTTT
TRBV20-1	TRBJ2-2	once	TRBD1	CSTQLRDRDTGELFF	TGCAGTACTCAATTGAGGGACAGGGACACCGGGGAGCTGTTTTTT
TRBV20-1	TRBJ1-6	NA	TRBD1	CSAPQGVSYNSPLHF	TGCAGTGCACCACAGGGGGTCTCCTATAATTCACCCCTCCACTTT
TRBV30	TRBJ1-1	NA	NA	CAWSMDGGAEAFF	TGTGCCTGGAGCATGGACGGGGGCGCTGAAGCTTTCTTT
TRBV4-3	TRBJ2-1	NA	TRBD2	CASSQDGLAALRSYNEQFF	TGCGCCAGCAGCCAAGATGGGCTAGCGGCCCTGCGCTCCTACAATGAGCAGTTCTTC
TRBV7-9	TRBJ1-1	NA	NA	CASSLVLDEAFF	TGTGCCAGCAGCTTGGTGTTAGATGAAGCTTTCTTT
TRBV6-1	TRBJ1-2	NA	NA	CASSIQGKGGYTF	TGTGCCAGCAGTATCCAGGGTAAGGGTGGCTACACCTTC
TRBV28	TRBJ2-1	NA	NA	CASSPEAHPNEQFF	TGTGCCAGCAGCCCAGAGGCCCACCCCAATGAGCAGTTCTTC
TRBV20-1	TRBJ2-7	NA	NA	CSARDPSGRSYEQYF	TGCAGTGCTAGAGATCCGTCAGGTCGCTCCTACGAGCAGTACTTC
TRBV7-9	TRBJ1-2	NA	TRBD1	CASRKGQGAFGYTF	TGTGCCAGCAGAAAGGGACAGGGGGCGTTTGGCTACACCTTC
TRBV27	TRBJ2-2	NA	NA	CASSRPTGELFF	TGTGCCAGCAGCCGACCCACCGGGGAGCTGTTTTTT
TRBV6-5	TRBJ1-1	many	TRBD1	CASSYSHRGRPEAFF	TGTGCCAGCAGTTACTCGCACAGGGGGCGGCCTGAAGCTTTCTTT
TRBV10-3	TRBJ2-2	NA	NA	CAIRQGITGELFF	TGTGCCATCAGACAGGGAATCACCGGGGAGCTGTTTTTT
TRBV6-5	TRBJ1-1	few	NA	CASSYMQGRVTEAFF	TGTGCCAGCAGTTACATGCAGGGAAGGGTTACTGAAGCTTTCTTT
TRBV10-3	TRBJ1-1	few	NA	CAISESPRLDTEAFF	TGTGCCATCAGTGAGTCCCCCCGCCTAGACACTGAAGCTTTCTTT
TRBV20-1	TRBJ2-1	once	NA	CSATSTSSYNEQFF	TGCAGTGCTACCTCAACGAGCTCCTACAATGAGCAGTTCTTC
TRBV7-2	TRBJ2-6	NA	TRBD2	CASSHQLAGGFGANVLTF	TGTGCCAGCAGCCATCAACTAGCGGGAGGGTTTGGGGCCAACGTCCTGACTTTC
TRBV5-1	TRBJ2-1	NA	TRBD2	CASSTQAGGRNEQFF	TGCGCCAGCAGCACCCAAGCGGGAGGTCGGAATGAGCAGTTCTTC
TRBV6-6	TRBJ1-5	NA	TRBD1	CASSYSTGIQPQHF	TGTGCCAGCAGTTACTCGACAGGGATTCAGCCCCAGCATTTT
TRBV20-1	TRBJ2-7	NA	TRBD2	CSARGTSGRIGEQYF	TGCAGTGCTAGAGGCACTAGCGGGAGAATTGGCGAGCAGTACTTC
TRBV20-1	TRBJ1-1	NA	NA	CSARTRGSTEAFF	TGCAGTGCTAGAACTAGGGGAAGCACTGAAGCTTTCTTT
TRBV6-1	TRBJ2-7	few	TRBD1	CASSARDRRSSYEQYF	TGTGCCAGCAGTGCCCGGGACAGGAGAAGCTCCTACGAGCAGTACTTC
TRBV10-3	TRBJ1-3	few	NA	CAITPAGGNTIYF	TGTGCCATCACACCCGCGGGGGGAAACACCATATATTTT
TRBV6-2/TRBV6-3	TRBJ2-3	NA	NA	CASRRLASTDTQYF	TGTGCCAGCAGAAGACTCGCGAGCACAGATACGCAGTATTTT
TRBV18	TRBJ1-4	NA	NA	CASSPNQDPIANEKLFF	TGTGCCAGCTCACCAAACCAGGATCCTATAGCTAATGAAAAACTGTTTTTT
TRBV6-5	TRBJ2-5	NA	NA	CASSYRRTPSETQYF	TGTGCCAGCAGTTACCGCAGGACTCCCTCAGAGACCCAGTACTTC